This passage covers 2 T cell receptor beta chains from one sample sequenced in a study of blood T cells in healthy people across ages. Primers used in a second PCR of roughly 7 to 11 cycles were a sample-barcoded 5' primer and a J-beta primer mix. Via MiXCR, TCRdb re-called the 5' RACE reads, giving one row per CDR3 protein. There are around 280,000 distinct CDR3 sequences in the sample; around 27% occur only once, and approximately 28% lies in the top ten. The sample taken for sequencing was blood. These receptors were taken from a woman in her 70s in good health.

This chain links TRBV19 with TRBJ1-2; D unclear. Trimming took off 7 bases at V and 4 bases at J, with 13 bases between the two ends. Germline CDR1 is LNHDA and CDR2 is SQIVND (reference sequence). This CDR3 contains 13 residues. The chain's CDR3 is CASTQPSRYGYTF. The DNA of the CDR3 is TGTGCCAGTACACAGCCTTCTCGCTATGGCTACACCTTC.

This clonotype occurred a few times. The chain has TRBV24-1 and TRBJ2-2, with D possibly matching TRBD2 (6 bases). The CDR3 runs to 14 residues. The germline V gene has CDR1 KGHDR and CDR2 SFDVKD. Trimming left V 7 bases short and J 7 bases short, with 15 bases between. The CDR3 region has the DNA TGTGCCACCAGCCTGCCGGGACTGGGCGGGGAGCTGTTTTTT. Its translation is CATSLPGLGGELFF.